These 15 T cell receptor beta chains share one sample of origin, sequenced in a study of T cells in severe cutaneous drug reactions. The iRepertoire multiplex PCR system with TCR subtype-specific primers built both bulk and single-cell libraries. TCRdb reprocessed the multiplex PCR reads and reports one entry per CDR3 protein, with no DNA. The repertoire table contains about 10,000 distinct CDR3 sequences. Sequenced patients had Stevens-Johnson syndrome or toxic epidermal necrolysis caused by carbamazepine. Sequencing input: cells from a skin blister. These receptors all come from a human donor with Stevens-Johnson syndrome, a severe cutaneous drug reaction.

The V and J genes are TRBV29-1 and TRBJ1-2; TCRdb calls TRBD1, which cannot be checked without DNA. CDR3 size: 14 residues. Germline V CDR1 and CDR2: SQVTM, ANQGSEA. CDR3 in amino acids: CSVELADRGYGYTF. Combining the CDR3 with reference TRBV29-1 and TRBJ1-2 gives the whole variable domain SAVISQKPSRDICQRGTSLTIQCQVDSQVTMMFWYRQQPGQSLTLIATANQGSEATYESGFVIDKFPISRPNLTFSTLTVSNMSPEDSSIYLCSVELADRGYGYTFGSGTRLTVV.

The V call is TRBV20-1, the J call TRBJ2-6. The CDR3 runs to 14 residues. Germline loops: CDR1 DFQATT, CDR2 SNEGSKA (reference sequence). The CDR3 here is CSAKDHSGANVLTF.

The V gene is TRBV20-1, the J gene TRBJ1-5; TCRdb outputs TRBD1, but without DNA this stays unchecked. This CDR3 is 13 amino acids long. The germline V gene encodes CDR1 DFQATT and CDR2 SNEGSKA (reference sequence). CDR3 residues: CSAGGGVNQPQHF.

The chain recombines TRBV29-1 with TRBJ2-1; TCRdb outputs TRBD1, but without DNA this stays unchecked. This CDR3 comprises 15 residues. Germline V gives CDR1 SQVTM, CDR2 ANQGSEA. The CDR3 protein is CSATADGKIKGEQFF.

Judged by frequency, this clonotype is medium-sized (0.01 to 0.1%). The V call is TRBV20-1, the J call TRBJ1-1; there is no DNA to check the TCRdb D call of TRBD1. CDR1 and CDR2 (germline): DFQATT, SNEGSKA (reference sequence). The CDR3 has 15 amino acids. CDR3 residues: CSAREADRFGTEAFF.

J is TRBJ1-5 and V is TRBV20-1; TCRdb outputs TRBD1, but without DNA this stays unchecked. There are 11 residues in the CDR3. The germline V gene has CDR1 DFQATT and CDR2 SNEGSKA (reference sequence). The CDR3 loop is CSAYHRGPQHF.

Frequency places this clonotype as medium-sized. The chain joins TRBV20-1 to TRBJ2-3. CDR1 DFQATT and CDR2 SNEGSKA come from the germline V gene (reference sequence). The CDR3 covers 12 residues. CDR3 region: CSARPHTDTQYF.

V is TRBV28 and J is TRBJ2-7; no DNA is available, so the TRBD2 call from TCRdb remains unchecked. Per germline, CDR1 MDHEN and CDR2 SYDVKM. The CDR3 runs 18 residues. This CDR3 is CASSTGLAGGLILYEQYF.

The rearrangement joins TRBV29-1 to TRBJ2-7; the TRBD1 assignment by TCRdb is unverifiable without DNA. The CDR3 loop spans 13 amino acids. CDR1 and CDR2 from the germline V gene are SQVTM and ANQGSEA. CDR3 amino acids: CSVEDRGGYEQYF.

Its frequency marks this clonotype as medium-sized. V is TRBV12-3 or TRBV12-4 and J is TRBJ1-3. CDR3 length: 12 residues. CDR3 sequence reads: CASSLHGNTIYF.

The chain couples TRBV29-1 to TRBJ1-2; TCRdb selects TRBD1, and the lack of DNA leaves this call unchecked. Germline assignment: CDR1 SQVTM and CDR2 ANQGSEA. This CDR3 comprises 15 residues. The CDR3: CSVDTGTGGAFGYTF.

The chain couples TRBV29-1 to TRBJ2-5; TCRdb names TRBD1, which stays unverified in the absence of DNA. The germline gives CDR1 SQVTM, CDR2 ANQGSEA. The CDR3 totals 16 residues. The CDR3 protein is CSVPAYRVGEAETQYF.

The chain couples TRBV29-1 to TRBJ1-5; with no DNA, the TCRdb D assignment of TRBD1 cannot be verified. This CDR3 has 15 residues. The germline V gene encodes CDR1 SQVTM and CDR2 ANQGSEA. CDR3 protein: CSVLIETGANQPQHF.

The chain carries TRBV20-1 and TRBJ1-1; without DNA, the TCRdb call of TRBD1 cannot be checked. Germline CDR1 is DFQATT and CDR2 is SNEGSKA (reference sequence). CDR3 length: 12 amino acids. This chain's CDR3 is CSAHGGYTEAFF.

This chain links TRBV29-1 with TRBJ1-1; TCRdb's assignment of TRBD1 cannot be checked, as there is no DNA. Looked up from germline, CDR1 is SQVTM and CDR2 is ANQGSEA. The CDR3 spans 13 residues. The CDR3 loop is CSVVVGDYTEAFF.